This T cell receptor (beta chain) comes out of a study of blood T cells in healthy people across ages. Each donor gave approximately 9.5 milliliters of peripheral blood. Sample-barcoded 5' priming and a J-beta primer mix drove a second PCR of roughly 7 to 11 cycles. Each CDR3 protein gets one entry after TCRdb re-called the 5' RACE reads with MiXCR. The top ten hold 25% to 35% of the sample, which has approximately 800,000 distinct CDR3 sequences, around two thirds seen once. General observations from the study: Greater diversity and more naive CD4+ cells were seen in long-lived donors than in aged donors. Significant beta diversity loss was already apparent by age approximately 40, declining roughly linearly. Naive T cell percentage and TCR beta diversity correlated strongly.

The germline V gene has CDR1 MNHEY and CDR2 SMNVEV (reference sequence). The CDR3 contains 13 residues. This clonotype was picked up a small number of times. The antigen is undetermined. Mismatch with germline at one junction end may stem from a read error. The sequence derives from a man between 25 and 39 years old in good health. Sequencing input: blood. The rearrangement links TRBV27 to TRBJ2-7, with D unresolved. The CDR3 coding sequence is TGTGCCAGTAGTTTATCGGACCCCTACGAGCAGTACTTC. It specifies CASSLSDPYEQYF.